The entry below describes one T cell receptor beta chain. The sample comes from a study of cytomegalovirus exposure and HLA in healthy donors. Looked up from germline, CDR1 is SGHAT and CDR2 is FQNNGV. The CDR3 has 14 amino acids. V lost 5 bases and J lost 1, with 11 bases in between. The study ran its PCR with 60 Vbeta and 13 Jbeta primers. Using immunoSEQ multiplex PCR, the repertoire was profiled, and TCRdb retains in-frame clones only, with some absent. The sample has over 150,000 clones, 80% seen once. The sequencing input was PBMCs. This sequence was found in a woman aged 45-65 years in good health and CMV-seropositive. The chain combines TRBV11-2 with TRBJ2-5; D is possibly TRBD1 (5 bases). The CDR3 protein is CASSPPGIQETQYF. In DNA form, the CDR3 reads TGTGCCAGCAGCCCCCCAGGGATCCAAGAGACCCAGTACTTC.